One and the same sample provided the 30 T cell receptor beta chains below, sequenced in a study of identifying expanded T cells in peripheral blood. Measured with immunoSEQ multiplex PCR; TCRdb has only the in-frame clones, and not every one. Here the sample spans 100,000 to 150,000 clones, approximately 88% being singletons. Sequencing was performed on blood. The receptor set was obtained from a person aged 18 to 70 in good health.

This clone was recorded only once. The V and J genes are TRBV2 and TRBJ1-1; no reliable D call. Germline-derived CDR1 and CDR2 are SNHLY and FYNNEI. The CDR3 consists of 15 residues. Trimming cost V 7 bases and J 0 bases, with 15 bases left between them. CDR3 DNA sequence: TGTGCCAGCACACCGGGCAGGCTTATGAACACTGAAGCTTTCTTT. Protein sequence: CASTPGRLMNTEAFF. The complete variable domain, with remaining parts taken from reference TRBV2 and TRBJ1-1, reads EPEVTQTPSHQVTQMGQEVILRCVPISNHLYFYWYRQILGQKVEFLVSFYNNEISEKSEIFDDQFSVERPDGSNFTLKIRSTKLEDSAMYFCASTPGRLMNTEAFFGQGTRLTVV.

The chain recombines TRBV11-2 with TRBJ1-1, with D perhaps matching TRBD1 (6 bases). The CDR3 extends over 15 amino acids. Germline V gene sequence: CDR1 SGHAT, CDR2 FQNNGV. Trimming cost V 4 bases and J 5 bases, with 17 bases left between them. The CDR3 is CASSSTFGGQTEAFF. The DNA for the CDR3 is TGTGCCAGCAGCTCAACCTTCGGGGGGCAAACTGAAGCTTTCTTT.

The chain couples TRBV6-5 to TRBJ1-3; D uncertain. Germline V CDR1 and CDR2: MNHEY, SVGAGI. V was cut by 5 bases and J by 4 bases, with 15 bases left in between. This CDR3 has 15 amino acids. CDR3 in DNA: TGTGCCAGCAGTCCAAAACTTCGGATGGGAAACACCATATATTTT. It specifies CASSPKLRMGNTIYF.

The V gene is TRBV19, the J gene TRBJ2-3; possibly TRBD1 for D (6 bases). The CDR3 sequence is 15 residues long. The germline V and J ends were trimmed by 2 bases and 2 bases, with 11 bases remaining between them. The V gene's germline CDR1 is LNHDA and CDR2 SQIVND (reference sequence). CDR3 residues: CASSISRGHTDTQYF. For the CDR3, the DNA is TGTGCCAGTAGTATAAGCAGGGGCCACACAGATACGCAGTATTTT.

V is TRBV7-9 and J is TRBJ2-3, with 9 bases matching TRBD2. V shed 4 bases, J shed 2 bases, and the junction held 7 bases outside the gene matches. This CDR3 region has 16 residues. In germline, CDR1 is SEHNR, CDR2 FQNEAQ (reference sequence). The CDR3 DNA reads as TGTGCCAGCAGCTCAGGGCGGGGGGGACCCACAGATACGCAGTATTTT. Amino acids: CASSSGRGGPTDTQYF.

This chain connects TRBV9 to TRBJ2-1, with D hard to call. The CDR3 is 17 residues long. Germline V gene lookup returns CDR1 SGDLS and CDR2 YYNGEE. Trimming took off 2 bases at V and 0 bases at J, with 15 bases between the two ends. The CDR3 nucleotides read TGTGCCAGCAGCGTCCTTGGCGGCCAACGCTCCTACAATGAGCAGTTCTTC. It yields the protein CASSVLGGQRSYNEQFF.

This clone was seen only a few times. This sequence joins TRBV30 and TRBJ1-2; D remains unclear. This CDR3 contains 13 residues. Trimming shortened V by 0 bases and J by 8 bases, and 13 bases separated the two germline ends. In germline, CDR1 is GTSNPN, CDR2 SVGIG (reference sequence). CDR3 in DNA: TGTGCCTGGAGTGTAAGAACGTCCCTCGGCTACACCTTC. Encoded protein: CAWSVRTSLGYTF.

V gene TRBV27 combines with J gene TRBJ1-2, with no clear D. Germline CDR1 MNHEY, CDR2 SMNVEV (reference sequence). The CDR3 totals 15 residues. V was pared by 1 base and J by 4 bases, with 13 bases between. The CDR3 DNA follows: TGTGCCAGCAGTTTATTAGCAGGTCTGGGCTATGGCTACACCTTC. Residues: CASSLLAGLGYGYTF.

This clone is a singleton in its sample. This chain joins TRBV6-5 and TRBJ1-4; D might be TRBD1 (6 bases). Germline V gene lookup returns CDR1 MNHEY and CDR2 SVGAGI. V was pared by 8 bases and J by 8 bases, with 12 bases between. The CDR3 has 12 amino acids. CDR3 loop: CASGGPGEKLFF. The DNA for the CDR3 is TGTGCCAGCGGGGGCCCCGGGGAAAAACTGTTTTTT.

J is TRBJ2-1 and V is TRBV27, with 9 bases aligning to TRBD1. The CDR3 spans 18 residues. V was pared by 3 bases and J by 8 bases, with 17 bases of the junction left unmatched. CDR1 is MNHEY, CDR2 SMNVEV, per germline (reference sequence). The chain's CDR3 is CASSFSGTGTTIHDEQFF. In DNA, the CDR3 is TGTGCCAGCAGTTTCTCCGGGACAGGGACCACCATTCACGATGAGCAGTTCTTC.

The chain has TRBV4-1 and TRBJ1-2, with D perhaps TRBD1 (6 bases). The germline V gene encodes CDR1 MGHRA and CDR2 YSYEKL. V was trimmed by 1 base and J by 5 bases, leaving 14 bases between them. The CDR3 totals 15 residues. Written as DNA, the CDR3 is TGCGCCAGCAGCCAAGTTGGGGACAAAGATTATGGCTACACCTTC. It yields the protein CASSQVGDKDYGYTF.

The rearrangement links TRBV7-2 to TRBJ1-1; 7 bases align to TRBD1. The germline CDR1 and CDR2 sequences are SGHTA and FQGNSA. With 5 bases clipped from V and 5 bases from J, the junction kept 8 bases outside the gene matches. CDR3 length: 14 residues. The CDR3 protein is CASSVTGESTEAFF. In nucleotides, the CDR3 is TGTGCCAGCAGCGTCACAGGGGAAAGTACTGAAGCTTTCTTT.

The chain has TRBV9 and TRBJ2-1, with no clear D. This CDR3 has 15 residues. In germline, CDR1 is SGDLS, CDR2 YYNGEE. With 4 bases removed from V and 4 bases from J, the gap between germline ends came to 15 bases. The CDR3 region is CASSQDGQHYNEQFF. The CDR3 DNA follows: TGTGCCAGCAGCCAGGACGGGCAACATTACAATGAGCAGTTCTTC.

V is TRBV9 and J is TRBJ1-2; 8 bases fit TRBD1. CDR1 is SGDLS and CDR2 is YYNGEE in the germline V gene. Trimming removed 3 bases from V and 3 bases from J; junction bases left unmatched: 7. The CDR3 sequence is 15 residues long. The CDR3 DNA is TGTGCCAGCAGCGCACCCGGACAGGGCCACTATGGCTACACCTTC. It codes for CASSAPGQGHYGYTF.

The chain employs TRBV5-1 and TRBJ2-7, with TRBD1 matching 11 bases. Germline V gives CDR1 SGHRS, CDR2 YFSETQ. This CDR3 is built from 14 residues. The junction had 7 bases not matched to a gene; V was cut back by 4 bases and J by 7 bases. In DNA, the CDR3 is TGCGCCAGCAGCCCCGGGACAGGGGGGGTAGAGCAGTACTTC. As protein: CASSPGTGGVEQYF.

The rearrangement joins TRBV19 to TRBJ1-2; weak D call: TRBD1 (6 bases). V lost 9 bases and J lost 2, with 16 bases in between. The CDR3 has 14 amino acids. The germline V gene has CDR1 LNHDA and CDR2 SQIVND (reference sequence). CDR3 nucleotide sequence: TGTGCCAGCCATTACCGGACAGAAAACTATGGCTACACCTTC. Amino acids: CASHYRTENYGYTF.

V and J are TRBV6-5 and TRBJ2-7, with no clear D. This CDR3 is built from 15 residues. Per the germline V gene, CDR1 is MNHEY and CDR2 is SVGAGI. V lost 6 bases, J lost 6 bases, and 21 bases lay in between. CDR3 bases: TGTGCCAGCAGCCCCGGGTGGATCTCCTTACGCGAGCAGTACTTC. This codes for CASSPGWISLREQYF.

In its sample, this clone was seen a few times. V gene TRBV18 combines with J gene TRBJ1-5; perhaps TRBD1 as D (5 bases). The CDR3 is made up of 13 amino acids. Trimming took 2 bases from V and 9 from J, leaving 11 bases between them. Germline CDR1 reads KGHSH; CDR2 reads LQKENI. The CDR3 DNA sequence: TGTGCCAGCTCACCAGAAATAAGGGGGCCCCAGCATTTT. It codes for CASSPEIRGPQHF.

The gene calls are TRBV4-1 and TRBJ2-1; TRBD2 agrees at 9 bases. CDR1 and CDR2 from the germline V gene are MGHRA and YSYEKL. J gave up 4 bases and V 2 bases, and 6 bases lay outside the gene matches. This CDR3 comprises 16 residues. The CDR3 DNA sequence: TGCGCCAGCAGCCAATTCAGACTAGCGGAATACAATGAGCAGTTCTTC. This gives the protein CASSQFRLAEYNEQFF.

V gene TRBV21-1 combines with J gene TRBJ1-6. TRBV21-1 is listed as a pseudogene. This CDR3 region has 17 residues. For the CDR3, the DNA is TGTGCCAGCAGCAAAGCGTGGTTGGGTCCCATCAATTCACCCCTCCACTTT. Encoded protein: CASSKAWLGPINSPLHF.

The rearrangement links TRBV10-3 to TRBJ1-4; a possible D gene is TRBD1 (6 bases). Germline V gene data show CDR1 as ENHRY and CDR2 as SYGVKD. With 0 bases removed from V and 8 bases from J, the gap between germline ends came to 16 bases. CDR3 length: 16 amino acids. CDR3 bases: TGTGCCATCAGTGAGTCCAGGACACGAAGGGGGGAAAAACTGTTTTTT. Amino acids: CAISESRTRRGEKLFF.

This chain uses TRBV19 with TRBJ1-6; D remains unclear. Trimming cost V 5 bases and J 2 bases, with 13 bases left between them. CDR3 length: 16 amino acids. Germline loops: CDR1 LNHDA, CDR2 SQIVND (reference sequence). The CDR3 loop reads CASSSLGRTYNSPLHF. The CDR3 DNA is TGTGCCAGTAGTTCCCTAGGGAGGACCTATAATTCACCCCTCCACTTT.

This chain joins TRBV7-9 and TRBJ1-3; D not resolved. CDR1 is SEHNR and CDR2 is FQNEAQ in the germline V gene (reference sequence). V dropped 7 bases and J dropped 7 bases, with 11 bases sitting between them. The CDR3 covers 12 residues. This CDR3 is CASTSSGNTIYF. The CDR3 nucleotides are TGTGCCAGCACCTCCTCGGGTAACACCATATATTTT.

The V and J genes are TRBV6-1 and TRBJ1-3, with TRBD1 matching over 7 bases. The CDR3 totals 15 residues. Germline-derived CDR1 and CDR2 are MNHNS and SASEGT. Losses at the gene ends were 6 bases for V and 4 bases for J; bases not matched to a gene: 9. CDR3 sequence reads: CASRDSGGPGNTIYF. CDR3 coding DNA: TGTGCCAGCAGAGACTCAGGGGGGCCGGGAAACACCATATATTTT.

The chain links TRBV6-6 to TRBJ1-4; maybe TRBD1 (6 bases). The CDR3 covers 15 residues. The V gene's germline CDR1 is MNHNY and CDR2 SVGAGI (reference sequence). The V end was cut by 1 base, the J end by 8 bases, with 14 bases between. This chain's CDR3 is CASSYWDTTREKLFF. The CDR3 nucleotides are TGTGCCAGCAGTTACTGGGACACCACCCGGGAAAAACTGTTTTTT.

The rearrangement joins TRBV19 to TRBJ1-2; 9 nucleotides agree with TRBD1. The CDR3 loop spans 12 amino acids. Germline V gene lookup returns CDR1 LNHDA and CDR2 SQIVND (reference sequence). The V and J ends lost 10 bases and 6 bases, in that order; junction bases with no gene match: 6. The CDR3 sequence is CAIQGAPDGYTF. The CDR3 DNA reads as TGTGCCATACAGGGGGCCCCTGATGGCTACACCTTC.

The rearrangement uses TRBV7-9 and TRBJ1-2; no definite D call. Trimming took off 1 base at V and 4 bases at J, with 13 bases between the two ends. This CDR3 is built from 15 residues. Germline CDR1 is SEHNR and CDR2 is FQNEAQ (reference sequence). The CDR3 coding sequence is TGTGCCAGCAGCTTAGATTTAAGGGTTGGCTATGGCTACACCTTC. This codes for CASSLDLRVGYGYTF.

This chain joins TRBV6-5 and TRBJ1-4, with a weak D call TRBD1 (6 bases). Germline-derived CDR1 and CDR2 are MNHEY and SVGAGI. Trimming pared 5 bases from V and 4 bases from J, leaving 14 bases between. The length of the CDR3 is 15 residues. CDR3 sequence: CASSLTDRRNEKLFF. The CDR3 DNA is TGTGCCAGCAGTCTAACCGACAGGCGTAATGAAAAACTGTTTTTT.

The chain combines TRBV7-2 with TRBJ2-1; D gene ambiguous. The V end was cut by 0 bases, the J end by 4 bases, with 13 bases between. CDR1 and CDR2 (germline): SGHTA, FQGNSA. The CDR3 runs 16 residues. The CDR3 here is CASSLALQKVYNEQFF. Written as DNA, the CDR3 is TGTGCCAGCAGCTTAGCGCTCCAGAAAGTTTACAATGAGCAGTTCTTC.

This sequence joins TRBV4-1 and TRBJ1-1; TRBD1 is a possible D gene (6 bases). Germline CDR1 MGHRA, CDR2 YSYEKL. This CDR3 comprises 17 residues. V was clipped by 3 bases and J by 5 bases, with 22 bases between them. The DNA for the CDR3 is TGCGCCAGCAGCCAGCGGGGGGCAGCTGGTGTTGGGACTGAAGCTTTCTTT. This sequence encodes CASSQRGAAGVGTEAFF.